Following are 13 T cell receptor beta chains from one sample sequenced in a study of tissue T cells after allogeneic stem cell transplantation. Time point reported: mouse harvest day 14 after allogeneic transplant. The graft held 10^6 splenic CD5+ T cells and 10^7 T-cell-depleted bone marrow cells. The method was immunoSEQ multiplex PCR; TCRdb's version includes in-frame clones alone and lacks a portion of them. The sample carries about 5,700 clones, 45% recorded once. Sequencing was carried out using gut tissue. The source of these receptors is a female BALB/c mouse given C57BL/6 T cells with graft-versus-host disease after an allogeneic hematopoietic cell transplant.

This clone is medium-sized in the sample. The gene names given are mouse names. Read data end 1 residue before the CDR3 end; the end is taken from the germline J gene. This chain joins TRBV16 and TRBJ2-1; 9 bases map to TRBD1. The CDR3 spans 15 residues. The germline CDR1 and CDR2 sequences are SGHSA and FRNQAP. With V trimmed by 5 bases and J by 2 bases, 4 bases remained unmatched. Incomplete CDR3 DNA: TGTGCAAGCAGCAACCGGGACAGGGACTATGCTGAGCAGTTC. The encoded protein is CASSNRDRDYAEQF. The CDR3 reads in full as CASSNRDRDYAEQFF.

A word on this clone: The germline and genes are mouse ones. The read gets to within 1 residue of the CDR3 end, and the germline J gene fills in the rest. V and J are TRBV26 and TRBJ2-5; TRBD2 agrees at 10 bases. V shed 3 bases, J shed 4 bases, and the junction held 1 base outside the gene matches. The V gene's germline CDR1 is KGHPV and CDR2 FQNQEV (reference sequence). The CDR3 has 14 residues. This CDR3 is CASSLLGGKDTQYF. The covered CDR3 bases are TGTGCCAGCAGTCTACTGGGGGGGAAAGACACCCAGTAC.

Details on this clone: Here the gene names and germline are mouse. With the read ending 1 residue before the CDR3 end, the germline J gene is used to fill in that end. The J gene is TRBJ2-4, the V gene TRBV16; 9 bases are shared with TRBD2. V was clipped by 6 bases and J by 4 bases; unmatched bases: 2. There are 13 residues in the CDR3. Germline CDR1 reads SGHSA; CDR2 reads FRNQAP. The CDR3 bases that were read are TGTGCAAGCAGTCTGGGGGGGAAAAACACCTTGTAC. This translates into CASSLGGKNTLY. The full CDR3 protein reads CASSLGGKNTLYF.

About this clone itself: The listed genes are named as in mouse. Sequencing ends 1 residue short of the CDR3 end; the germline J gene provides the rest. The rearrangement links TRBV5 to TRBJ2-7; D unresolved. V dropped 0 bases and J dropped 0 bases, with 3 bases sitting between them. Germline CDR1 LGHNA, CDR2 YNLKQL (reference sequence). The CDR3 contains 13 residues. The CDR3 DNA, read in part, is TGTGCCAGCAGCCAAGACAGCTCCTATGAACAGTAC. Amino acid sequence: CASSQDSSYEQY. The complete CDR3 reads CASSQDSSYEQYF.

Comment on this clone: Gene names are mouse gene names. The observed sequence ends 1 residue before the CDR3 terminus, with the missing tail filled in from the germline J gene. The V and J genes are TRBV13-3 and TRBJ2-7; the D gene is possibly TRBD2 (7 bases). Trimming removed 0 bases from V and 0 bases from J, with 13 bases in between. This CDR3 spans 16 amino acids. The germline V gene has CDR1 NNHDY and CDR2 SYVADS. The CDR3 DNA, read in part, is TGTGCCAGCAGTGATGCACGGGGGGCCGACTCCTATGAACAGTAC. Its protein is CASSDARGADSYEQY. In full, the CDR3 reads CASSDARGADSYEQYF.

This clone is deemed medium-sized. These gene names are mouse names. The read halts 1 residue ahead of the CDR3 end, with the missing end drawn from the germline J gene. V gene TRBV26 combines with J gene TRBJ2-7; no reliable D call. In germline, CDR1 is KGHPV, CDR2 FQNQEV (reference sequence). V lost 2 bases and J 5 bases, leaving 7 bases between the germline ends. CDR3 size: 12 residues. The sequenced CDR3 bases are TGTGCCAGCAGTCTGGAACTAGATGAACAGTAC. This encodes CASSLELDEQY. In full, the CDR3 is CASSLELDEQYF.

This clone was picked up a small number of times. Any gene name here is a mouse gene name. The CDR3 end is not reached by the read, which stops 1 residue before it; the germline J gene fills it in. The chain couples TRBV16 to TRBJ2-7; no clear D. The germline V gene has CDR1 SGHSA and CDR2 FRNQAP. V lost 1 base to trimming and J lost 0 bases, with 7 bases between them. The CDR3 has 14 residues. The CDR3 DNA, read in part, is TGTGCAAGCAGCTTAGGAGGGAGCTCCTATGAACAGTAC. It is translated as CASSLGGSSYEQY. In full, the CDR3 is CASSLGGSSYEQYF.

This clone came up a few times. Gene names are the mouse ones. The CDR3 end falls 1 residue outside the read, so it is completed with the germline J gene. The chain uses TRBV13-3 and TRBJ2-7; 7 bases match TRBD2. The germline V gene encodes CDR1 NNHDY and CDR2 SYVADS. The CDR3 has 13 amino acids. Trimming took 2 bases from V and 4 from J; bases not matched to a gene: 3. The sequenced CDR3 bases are TGTGCCAGCAGTGAAGGCTGGGGGTATGAACAGTAC. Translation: CASSEGWGYEQY. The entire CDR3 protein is CASSEGWGYEQYF.

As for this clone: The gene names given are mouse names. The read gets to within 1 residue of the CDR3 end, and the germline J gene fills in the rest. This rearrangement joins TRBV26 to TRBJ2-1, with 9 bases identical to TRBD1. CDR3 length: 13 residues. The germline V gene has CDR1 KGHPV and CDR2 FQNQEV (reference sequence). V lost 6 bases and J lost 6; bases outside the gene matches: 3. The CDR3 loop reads CASSRDRAAEQFF. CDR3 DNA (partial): TGTGCCAGCAGCCGGGACAGGGCTGCTGAGCAGTTC.

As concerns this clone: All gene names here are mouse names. The CDR3 region is CASSRGNTEVFF. Incomplete CDR3 DNA: TGTGCCAGCAGTCGGGGCAACACAGAAGTCTTC. The chain has TRBV3 and TRBJ1-1; D may be TRBD1 (5 bases). The CDR3 extends 1 residue past the end of the read, so its final part is completed from the germline J gene. CDR1 and CDR2 (germline): SNHLY, FYNGKV (reference sequence). CDR3 length equals 12 residues. V lost 6 bases to trimming and J lost 2 bases, with 7 bases between them.

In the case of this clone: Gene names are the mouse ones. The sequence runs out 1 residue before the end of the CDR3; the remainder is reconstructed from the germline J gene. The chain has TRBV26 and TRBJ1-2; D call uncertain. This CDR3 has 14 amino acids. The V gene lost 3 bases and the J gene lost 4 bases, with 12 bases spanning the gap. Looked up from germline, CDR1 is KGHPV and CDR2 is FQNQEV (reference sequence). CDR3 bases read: TGTGCCAGCAGTCTCGACACCGGGAGCTCCGACTACACC. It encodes CASSLDTGSSDYT. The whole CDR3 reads CASSLDTGSSDYTF.

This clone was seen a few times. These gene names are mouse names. The CDR3 spells CASSLDWGNYEQYF. The part of the CDR3 DNA that was read is TGTGCCAGCAGCTTGGACTGGGGGAACTATGAACAGTAC. V gene TRBV4 combines with J gene TRBJ2-7; TRBD2 matches 10 bases. The read stops 1 residue short of the end of the CDR3; the missing end is completed from the germline J gene. The V gene end was trimmed by 4 bases and the J gene end by 3 bases; junction bases not matched to a gene: 3. The CDR3 sequence is 14 residues long. Germline CDR1 and CDR2: LGHDT and YNNKQL (reference sequence).

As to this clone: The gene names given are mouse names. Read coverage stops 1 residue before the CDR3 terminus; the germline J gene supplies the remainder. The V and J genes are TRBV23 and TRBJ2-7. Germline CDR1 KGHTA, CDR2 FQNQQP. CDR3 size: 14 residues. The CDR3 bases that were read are TGCTCCAGCAGTCCGGGACGGAGCTCCTATGAACAGTAC. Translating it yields CSSSPGRSSYEQY. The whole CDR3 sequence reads CSSSPGRSSYEQYF.